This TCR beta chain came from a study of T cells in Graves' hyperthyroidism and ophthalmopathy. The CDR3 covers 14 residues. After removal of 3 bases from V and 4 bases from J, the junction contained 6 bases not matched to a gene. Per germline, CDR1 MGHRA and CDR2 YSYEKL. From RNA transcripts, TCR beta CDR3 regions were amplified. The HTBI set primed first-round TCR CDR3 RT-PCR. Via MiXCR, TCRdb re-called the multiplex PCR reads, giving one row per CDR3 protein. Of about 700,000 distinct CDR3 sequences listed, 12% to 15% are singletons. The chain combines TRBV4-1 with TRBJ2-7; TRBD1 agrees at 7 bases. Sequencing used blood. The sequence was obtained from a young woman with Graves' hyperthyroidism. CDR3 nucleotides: TGCGCCAGCAGCCAGGTGGACAGGATTTACGAGCAGTACTTC. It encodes CASSQVDRIYEQYF.